This T cell receptor (beta chain) appears in the sequencing data of a study of T cell repertoires and HLA-DP antigens (dated by TCRdb to 2017 to 2018). Describing the broader study: The study used an in vitro model of CD4+ T cell alloreactivity in which transduced HeLa cells presented allogeneic HLA-DP. The three donors, two male and one female, ranged from the 18-to-29 to the 60-to-69 age band. Compared with self, one alloantigen differed at one amino acid in the peptide-binding groove and the other differed at under 11, modelling structurally similar versus dissimilar alloantigens.

From the cysteine up to the phenylalanine, the CDR3 has a length of 14 residues. Here the CDR3 DNA is all that survives: 42 bases in frame from base 1. From the germline V gene, CDR1 is SGHTA and CDR2 is FQGNSA. Compared with germline, V lacks 5 bases and J lacks 6 bases; bases without a gene match: 7. What the study reported, not specific to this receptor: Limitations were identified as the inclusion of only a few donors, the use of a non-physiological HeLa antigen-presenting system, and the use of total CD4+ responder cells. Average cumulative frequency of clones undetected before culture was about 36% against one allele and about 51% against the other. The naive and memory CD4+ repertoires were not analysed as separate populations.

TCRB CDR3 regions were amplified with the immunoSEQ multiplex PCR using forward primers for 54 TRBV segments and reverse primers for 13 TRBJ segments. Survey resolution, with a target of approximately 64,000 T cell genomes, was applied to the sequencing of cultured samples. Amplicons were sequenced on an Illumina HiSeq System, producing 87 bp reads covering the CDR3. As for the original processing: Correction for PCR and sequencing errors was applied to reads, and CDR3 regions were defined through alignment to IMGT reference sequences. Synthetic template pools were used to estimate template counts and unique rearrangement counts. Clonality was computed by subtracting Pielou's evenness from 1. Richness was estimated with the Daley-Smith estimator. Morisita's index was used to measure repertoire overlap. Clones found in cultured samples but undetected in the pre-culture repertoire of the corresponding donor were defined as low-abundance clones. Drawn from immuneACCESS, this table holds only the in-frame rearrangements with V and J called that TCRdb kept. Clones are partly lost; checked studies trace under half to an unresolved V gene and leave the rest unexplained. D and trimming were read from the DNA, whereas the V and J calls and clone size are those reported in that table. In all, the sample holds 3,600 or so clones, and around 76% of those were seen once. The ten top clones hold 20% to 25% of the sample.

Following 15 days of expansion, the cultured CD4+ cells were restimulated for roughly 25 h using HeLa cells that expressed the same allogeneic DPB1. To serve as antigen-presenting cells, the HeLa stimulator cells were retrovirally transduced with HLA-DPA1/DPB1, HLA-DM, invariant chain and CD80. Untouched CD4+ T cells were isolated from Ficoll-separated PBMC by magnetic bead negative selection, reaching an average purity of around 98%. CD4+ responders were cocultured at a 3:1 ratio with 100 Gy-irradiated HeLa cells in medium containing about 50 U/mL IL-2 and roughly 9.3% human AB serum. Using magnetic beads, untouched CD4+ T cells were isolated from Ficoll-separated PBMC at around 98% purity, with only negligible CD8+ contamination. Peripheral blood mononuclear cells came from the buffy coats of three healthy blood donors. CMV seronegative status was shared by all three donors. The DNeasy Blood & Tissue Kit was used to extract genomic DNA.

In the case of this clone: There are no base qualities to consult, and no much larger clone falls within one base.

Sample: CD137- CD4+ T cells from cultured PBMCs. The TCR sequence derives from a woman aged 18-29 years in good health and CMV-seronegative. The rearranged segments are TRBV7-2 and TRBJ1-5, and TRBD1 aligns with 7 junction nucleotides. The CDR3 has the sequence CASSRQGGGQPQHF. The nucleotide sequence is TGTGCCAGCAGCCGACAGGGTGGGGGTCAGCCCCAGCATTTT.